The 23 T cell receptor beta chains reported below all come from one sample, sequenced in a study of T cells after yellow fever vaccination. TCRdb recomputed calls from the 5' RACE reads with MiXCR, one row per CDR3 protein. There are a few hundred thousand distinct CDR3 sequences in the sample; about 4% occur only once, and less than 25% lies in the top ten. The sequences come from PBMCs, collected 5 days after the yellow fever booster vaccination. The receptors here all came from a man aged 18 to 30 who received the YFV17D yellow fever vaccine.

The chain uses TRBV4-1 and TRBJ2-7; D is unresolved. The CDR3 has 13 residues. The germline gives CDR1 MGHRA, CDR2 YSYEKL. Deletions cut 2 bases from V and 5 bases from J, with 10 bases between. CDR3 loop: CASSQIDPHEQYF. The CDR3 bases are TGCGCCAGCAGCCAAATTGACCCTCACGAGCAGTACTTC.

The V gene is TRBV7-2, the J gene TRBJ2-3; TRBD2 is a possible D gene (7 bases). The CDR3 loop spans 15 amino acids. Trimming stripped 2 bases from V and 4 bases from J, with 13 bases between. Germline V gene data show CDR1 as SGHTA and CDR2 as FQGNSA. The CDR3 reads CASSLWGGRPDTQYF. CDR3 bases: TGTGCCAGCAGCTTATGGGGGGGCCGCCCAGATACGCAGTATTTT.

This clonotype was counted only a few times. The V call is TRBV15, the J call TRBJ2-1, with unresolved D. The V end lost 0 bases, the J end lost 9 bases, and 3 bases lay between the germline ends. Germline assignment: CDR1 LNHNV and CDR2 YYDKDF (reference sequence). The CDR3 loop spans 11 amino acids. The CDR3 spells CATSRDVEQFF. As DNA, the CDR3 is TGTGCCACCAGCAGAGATGTTGAGCAGTTCTTC. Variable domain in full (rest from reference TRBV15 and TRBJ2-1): DAMVIQNPRYQVTQFGKPVTLSCSQTLNHNVMYWYQQKSSQAPKLLFHYYDKDFNNEADTPDNFQSRRPNTSFCFLDIRSPGLGDTAMYLCATSRDVEQFFGPGTRLTVL.

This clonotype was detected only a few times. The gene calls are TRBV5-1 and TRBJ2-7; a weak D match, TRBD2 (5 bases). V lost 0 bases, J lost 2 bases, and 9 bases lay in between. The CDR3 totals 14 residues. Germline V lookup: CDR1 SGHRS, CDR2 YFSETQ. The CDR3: CASSLERGTYEQYF. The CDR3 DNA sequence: TGCGCCAGCAGCTTGGAACGGGGTACCTACGAGCAGTACTTC.

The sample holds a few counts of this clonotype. Here the CDR3 DNA reads TGTGCCAGCAGCTCCTTGGTCGACCCGGGGACTGGAAACACCATATATTTT. It yields the protein CASSSLVDPGTGNTIYF. The gene calls are TRBV11-2 and TRBJ1-3, with D uncertain. V dropped 4 bases and J dropped 2 bases, with 18 bases sitting between them. The CDR3 totals 17 residues. Germline values: CDR1 SGHAT, CDR2 FQNNGV.

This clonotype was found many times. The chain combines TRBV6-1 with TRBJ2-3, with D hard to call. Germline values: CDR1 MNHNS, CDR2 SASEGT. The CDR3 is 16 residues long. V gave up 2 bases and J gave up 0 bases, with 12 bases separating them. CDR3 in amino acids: CASSERTDFSTDTQYF. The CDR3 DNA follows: TGTGCCAGCAGTGAACGTACAGACTTTAGCACAGATACGCAGTATTTT.

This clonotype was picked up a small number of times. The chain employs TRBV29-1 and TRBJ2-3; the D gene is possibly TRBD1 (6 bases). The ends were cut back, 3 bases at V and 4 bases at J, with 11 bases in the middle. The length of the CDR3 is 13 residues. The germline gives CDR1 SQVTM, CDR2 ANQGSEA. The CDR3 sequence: CSVDYRVADTQYF. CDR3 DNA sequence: TGCAGCGTTGATTACAGGGTGGCAGATACGCAGTATTTT.

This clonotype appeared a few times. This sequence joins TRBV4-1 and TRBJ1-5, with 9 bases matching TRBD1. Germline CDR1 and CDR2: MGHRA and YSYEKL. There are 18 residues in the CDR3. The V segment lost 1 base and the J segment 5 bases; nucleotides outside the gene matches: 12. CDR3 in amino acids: CASSQAAPGQGFYQPQHF. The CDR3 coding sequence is TGCGCCAGCAGCCAAGCGGCCCCGGGACAGGGTTTTTATCAGCCCCAGCATTTT.

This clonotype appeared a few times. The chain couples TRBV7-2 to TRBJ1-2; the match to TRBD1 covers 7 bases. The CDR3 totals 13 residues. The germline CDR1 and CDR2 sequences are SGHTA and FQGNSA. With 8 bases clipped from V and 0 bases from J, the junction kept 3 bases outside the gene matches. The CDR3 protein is CASGTVANYGYTF. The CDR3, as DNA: TGTGCCAGCGGGACAGTAGCTAACTATGGCTACACCTTC.

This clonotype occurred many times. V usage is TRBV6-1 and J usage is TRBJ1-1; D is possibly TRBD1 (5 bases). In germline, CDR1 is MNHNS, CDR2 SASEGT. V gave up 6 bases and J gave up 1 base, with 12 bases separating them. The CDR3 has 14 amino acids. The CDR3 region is CASSLETGNTEAFF. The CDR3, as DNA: TGTGCCAGCAGCTTAGAAACAGGGAACACTGAAGCTTTCTTT.

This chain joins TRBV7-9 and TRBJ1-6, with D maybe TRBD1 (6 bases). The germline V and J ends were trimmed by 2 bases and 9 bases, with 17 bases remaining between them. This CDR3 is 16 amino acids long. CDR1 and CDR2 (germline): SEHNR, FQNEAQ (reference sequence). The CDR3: CASSLLGGLLGSPLHF. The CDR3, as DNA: TGTGCCAGCAGCTTACTGGGGGGCCTACTGGGTTCACCCCTCCACTTT.

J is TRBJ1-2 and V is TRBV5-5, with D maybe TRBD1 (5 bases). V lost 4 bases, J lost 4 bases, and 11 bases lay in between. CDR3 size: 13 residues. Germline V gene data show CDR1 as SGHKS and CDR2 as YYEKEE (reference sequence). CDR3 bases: TGTGCCAGCAGCGCAGGGCAGCGCTATGGCTACACCTTC. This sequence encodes CASSAGQRYGYTF.

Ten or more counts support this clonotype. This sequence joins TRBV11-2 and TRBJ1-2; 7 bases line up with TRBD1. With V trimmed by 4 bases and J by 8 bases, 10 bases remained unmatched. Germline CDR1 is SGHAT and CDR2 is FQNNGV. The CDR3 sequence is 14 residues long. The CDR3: CASSSLTDRPGYTF. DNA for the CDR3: TGTGCCAGCAGCTCGCTAACGGACAGGCCAGGCTACACCTTC.

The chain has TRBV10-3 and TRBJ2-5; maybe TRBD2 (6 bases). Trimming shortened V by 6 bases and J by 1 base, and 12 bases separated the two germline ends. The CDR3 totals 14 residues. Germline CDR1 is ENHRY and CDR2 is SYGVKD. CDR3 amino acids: CAISPRGTQETQYF. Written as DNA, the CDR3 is TGTGCCATCAGCCCACGGGGGACCCAAGAGACCCAGTACTTC.

CDR3 region: CATSDLADRGNTQYF. CDR3 DNA sequence: TGTGCCACCAGTGATTTGGCGGACAGGGGAAATACGCAGTATTTT. The gene calls are TRBV24-1 and TRBJ2-3, with TRBD1 matching over 9 bases. The CDR3 consists of 15 residues. Germline assignment: CDR1 KGHDR and CDR2 SFDVKD. Germline trimming cut 0 bases from V and 7 bases from J; bases unmatched to any gene: 4.

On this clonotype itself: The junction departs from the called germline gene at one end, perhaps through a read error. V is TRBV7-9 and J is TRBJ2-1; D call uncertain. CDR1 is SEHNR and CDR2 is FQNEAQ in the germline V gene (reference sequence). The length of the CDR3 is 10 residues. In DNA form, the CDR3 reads TGTGCCAGCAGCTTCGATAGCCGCGTCTTC. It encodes CASSFDSRVF.

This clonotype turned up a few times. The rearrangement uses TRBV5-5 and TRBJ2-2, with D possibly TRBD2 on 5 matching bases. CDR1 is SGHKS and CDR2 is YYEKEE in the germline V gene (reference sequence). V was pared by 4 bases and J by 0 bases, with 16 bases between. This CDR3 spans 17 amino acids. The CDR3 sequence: CASSQPRTGSNTGELFF. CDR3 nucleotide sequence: TGTGCCAGCAGCCAACCTCGGACTGGATCGAACACCGGGGAGCTGTTTTTT. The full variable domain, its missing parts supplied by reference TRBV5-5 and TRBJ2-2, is DAGVTQSPTHLIKTRGQQVTLRCSPISGHKSVSWYQQVLGQGPQFIFQYYEKEERGRGNFPDRFSARQFPNYSSELNVNALLLGDSALYLCASSQPRTGSNTGELFFGEGSRLTVL.

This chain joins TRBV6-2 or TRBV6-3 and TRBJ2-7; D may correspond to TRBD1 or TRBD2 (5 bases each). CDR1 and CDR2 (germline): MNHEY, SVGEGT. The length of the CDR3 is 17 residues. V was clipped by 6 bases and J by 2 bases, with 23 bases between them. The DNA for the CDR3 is TGTGCCAGCAGGCCGATGATCGGGTTGGGGGTAGCCTACGAGCAGTACGTC. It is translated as CASRPMIGLGVAYEQYV.

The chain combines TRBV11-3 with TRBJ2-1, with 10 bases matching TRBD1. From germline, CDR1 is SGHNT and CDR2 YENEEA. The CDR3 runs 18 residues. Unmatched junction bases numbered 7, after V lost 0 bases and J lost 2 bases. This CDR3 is CASSLDQGGTGAYNEQFF. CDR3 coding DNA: TGTGCCAGCAGCTTAGATCAGGGCGGGACAGGGGCCTACAATGAGCAGTTCTTC.

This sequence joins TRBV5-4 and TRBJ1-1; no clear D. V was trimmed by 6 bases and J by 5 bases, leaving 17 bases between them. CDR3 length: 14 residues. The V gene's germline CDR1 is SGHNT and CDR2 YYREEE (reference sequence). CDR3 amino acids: CASTLNGRTTEAFF. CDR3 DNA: TGTGCCAGCACTCTGAACGGGAGGACTACTGAAGCTTTCTTT.

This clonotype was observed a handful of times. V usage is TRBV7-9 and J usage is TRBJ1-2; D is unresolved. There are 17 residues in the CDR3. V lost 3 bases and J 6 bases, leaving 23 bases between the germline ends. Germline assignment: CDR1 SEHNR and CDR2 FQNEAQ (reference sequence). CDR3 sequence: CASSLGFRMDGSHGYTF. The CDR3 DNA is TGTGCCAGCAGCTTGGGTTTCCGAATGGACGGGTCCCATGGCTACACCTTC.

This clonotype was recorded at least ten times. CDR3 in amino acids: CASSYSSSYEQYF. The CDR3 nucleotides read TGTGCCAGCAGTTACTCAAGCTCCTACGAGCAGTACTTC. V and J are TRBV6-5 and TRBJ2-7, with D unclear. The length of the CDR3 is 13 residues. Per germline, CDR1 MNHEY and CDR2 SVGAGI. Trimming pared 0 bases from V and 0 bases from J, leaving 3 bases between.

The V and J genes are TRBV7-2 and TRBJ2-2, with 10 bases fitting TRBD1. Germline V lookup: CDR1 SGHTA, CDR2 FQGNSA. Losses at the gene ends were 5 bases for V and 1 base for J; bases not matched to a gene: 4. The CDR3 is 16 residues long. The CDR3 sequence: CASSKRTGGNTGELFF. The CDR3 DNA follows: TGTGCCAGCAGCAAAAGGACAGGGGGGAACACCGGGGAGCTGTTTTTT. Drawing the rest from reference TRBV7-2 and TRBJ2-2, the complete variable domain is GAGVSQSPSNKVTEKGKDVELRCDPISGHTALYWYRQSLGQGLEFLIYFQGNSAPDKSGLPSDRFSAERTGGSVSTLTIQRTQQEDSAVYLCASSKRTGGNTGELFFGEGSRLTVL.